This T cell receptor (beta chain) was found in a study of cytomegalovirus exposure and HLA in healthy donors. The ends lost 3 bases at V and 5 bases at J; junction bases unmatched: 11. There are 16 residues in the CDR3. Germline V CDR1 and CDR2: SGHNT, YENEEA. The PCR contained 60 Vbeta and 13 Jbeta primers. Assay: immunoSEQ multiplex PCR; the TCRdb copy retains only in-frame clones and omits some. Its table records about 200,000 clones. Sequencing was performed on PBMCs. This TCR came from a man in his thirties or forties in good health and CMV-seronegative. The chain is built from TRBV11-3 and TRBJ2-7; 9 nucleotides align to TRBD2. DNA of the CDR3: TGTGCCAGCAGCTTGATACACAGGGCGGGGGGGAACGAGCAGTACTTC. This codes for CASSLIHRAGGNEQYF.